This T cell receptor (beta chain) was sequenced during a study of T cells in Graves' hyperthyroidism and ophthalmopathy. TCR beta CDR3 region amplification was performed from RNA transcripts. TCR CDR3 regions were first amplified by RT-PCR with HTBI primers. TCRdb redid the calling of the multiplex PCR reads with MiXCR, one entry per CDR3 protein. The table records about 640,000 distinct CDR3 sequences, less than 25% of them present only once. The CDR3 totals 16 residues. V shed 6 bases, J shed 8 bases, and the junction held 10 bases outside the gene matches. Germline CDR1 reads DFQATT; CDR2 reads SNEGSKA (reference sequence). This clonotype was seen at least ten times.

The TCR was taken from a man aged 25-45 years with Graves' ophthalmopathy. Sample: blood. V and J are TRBV20-1 and TRBJ2-1; 16 positions match TRBD2. The CDR3 DNA follows: TGCAGTGCAAGTGGGACTAGCGGGAGGGCCGTCGATGAGCAGTTCTTC. This gives the protein CSASGTSGRAVDEQFF.